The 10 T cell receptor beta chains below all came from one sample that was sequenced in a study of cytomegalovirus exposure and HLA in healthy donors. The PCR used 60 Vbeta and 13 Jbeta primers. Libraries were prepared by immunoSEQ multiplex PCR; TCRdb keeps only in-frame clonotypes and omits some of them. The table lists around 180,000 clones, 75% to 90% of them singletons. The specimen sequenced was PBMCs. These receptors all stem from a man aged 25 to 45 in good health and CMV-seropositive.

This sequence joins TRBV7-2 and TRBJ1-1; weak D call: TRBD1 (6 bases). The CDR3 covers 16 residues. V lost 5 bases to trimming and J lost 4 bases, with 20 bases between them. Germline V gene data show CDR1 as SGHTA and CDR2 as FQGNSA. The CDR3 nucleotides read TGTGCCAGCAGCCCTGGGACAACCCCCGTACGCACTGAAGCTTTCTTT. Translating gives CASSPGTTPVRTEAFF.

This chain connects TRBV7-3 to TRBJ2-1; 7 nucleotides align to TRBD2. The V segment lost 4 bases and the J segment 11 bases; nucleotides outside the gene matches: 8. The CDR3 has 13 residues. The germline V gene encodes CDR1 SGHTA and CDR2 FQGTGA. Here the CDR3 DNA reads TGTGCCAGCAGCTCCCCCGAGACTAGCAAGCAGTTCTTC. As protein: CASSSPETSKQFF. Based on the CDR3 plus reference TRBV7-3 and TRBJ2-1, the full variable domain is GAGVSQTPSNKVTEKGKYVELRCDPISGHTALYWYRQSLGQGPEFLIYFQGTGAADDSGLPNDRFFAVRPEGSVSTLKIQRTERGDSAVYLCASSSPETSKQFFGPGTRLTVL.

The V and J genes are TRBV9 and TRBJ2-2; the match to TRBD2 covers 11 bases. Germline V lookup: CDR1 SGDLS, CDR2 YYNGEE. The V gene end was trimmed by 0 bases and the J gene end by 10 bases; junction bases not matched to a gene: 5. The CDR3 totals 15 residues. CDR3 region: CASSVALAGAEELFF. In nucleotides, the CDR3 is TGTGCCAGCAGCGTAGCACTAGCGGGAGCGGAGGAGCTGTTTTTT.

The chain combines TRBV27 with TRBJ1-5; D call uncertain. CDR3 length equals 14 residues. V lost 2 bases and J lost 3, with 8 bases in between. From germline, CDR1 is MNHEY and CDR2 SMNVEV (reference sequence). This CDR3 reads CASSLRGDNQPQHF. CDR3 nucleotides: TGTGCCAGCAGTTTACGGGGTGACAATCAGCCCCAGCATTTT.

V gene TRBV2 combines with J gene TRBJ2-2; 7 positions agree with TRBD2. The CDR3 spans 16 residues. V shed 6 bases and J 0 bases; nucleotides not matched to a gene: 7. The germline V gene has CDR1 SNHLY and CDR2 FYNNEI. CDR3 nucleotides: TGTGCCAGCAGAAAGAACGCGGGAGCGAACACCGGGGAGCTGTTTTTT. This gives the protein CASRKNAGANTGELFF.

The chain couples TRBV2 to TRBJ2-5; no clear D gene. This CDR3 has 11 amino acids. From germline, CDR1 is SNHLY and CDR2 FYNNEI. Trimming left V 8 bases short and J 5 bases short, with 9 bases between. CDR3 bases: TGTGCCAGCGGCGGTGGGGAGACCCAGTACTTC. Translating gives CASGGGETQYF.

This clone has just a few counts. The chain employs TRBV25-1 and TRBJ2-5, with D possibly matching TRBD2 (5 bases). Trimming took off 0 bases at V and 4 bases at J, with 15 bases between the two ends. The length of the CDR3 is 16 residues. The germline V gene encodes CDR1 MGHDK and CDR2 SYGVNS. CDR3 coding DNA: TGTGCCAGCAGTGAATATGAGGGTTTTGCCTCAGAGACCCAGTACTTC. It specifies CASSEYEGFASETQYF.

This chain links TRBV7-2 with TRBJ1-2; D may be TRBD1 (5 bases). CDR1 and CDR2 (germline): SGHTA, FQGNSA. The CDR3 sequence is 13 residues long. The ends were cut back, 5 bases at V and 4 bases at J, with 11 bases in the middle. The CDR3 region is CASSPDGGYGYTF. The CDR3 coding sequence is TGTGCCAGCAGCCCGGACGGGGGCTATGGCTACACCTTC.

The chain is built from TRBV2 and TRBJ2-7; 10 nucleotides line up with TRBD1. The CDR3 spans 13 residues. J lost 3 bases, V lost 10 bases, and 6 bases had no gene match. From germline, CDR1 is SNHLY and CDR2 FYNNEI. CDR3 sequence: CAITGTGDYEQYF. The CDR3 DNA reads TGTGCCATCACCGGGACAGGGGACTACGAGCAGTACTTC.

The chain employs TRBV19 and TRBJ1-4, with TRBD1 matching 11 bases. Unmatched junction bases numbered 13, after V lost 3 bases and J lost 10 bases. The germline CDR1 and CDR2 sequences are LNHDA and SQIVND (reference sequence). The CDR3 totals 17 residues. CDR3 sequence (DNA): TGTGCCAGTAGTATGGCCAAAATATCGGGACAGGGGGTAAAACTGTTTTTT. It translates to CASSMAKISGQGVKLFF.